This is a list of T cell receptor beta chains from one sample in a study of T cells in Graves' hyperthyroidism and ophthalmopathy. Using its own MiXCR run on the multiplex PCR reads, TCRdb lists one record per CDR3 protein. The profile shows over 450,000 distinct CDR3 sequences, 17% of them singletons. The sample taken for sequencing was blood. The receptors derive from a woman between 18 and 30 years old with Graves' ophthalmopathy. The CDR3 runs from the conserved cysteine through the conserved F or W. A D gene is named only where the DNA matches it firmly. Clone size, where shown, is once, few, many, or a class for clones that have expanded.

>.|TRBV27|TRBD2|TRBJ2-3
CASGIAGGLTDTQYF
TGTGCCAGCGGGATAGCGGGGGGGCTGACAGATACGCAGTATTTT
>few|TRBV2|TRBD1|TRBJ1-2
CASLGTAISNYGYTF
TGTGCCAGCCTAGGGACAGCCATATCTAACTATGGCTACACCTTC
>many|TRBV3-1|.|TRBJ1-5
CASSQDLGGLAHQPQHF
TGTGCCAGCAGCCAAGATCTGGGGGGTCTCGCCCATCAGCCCCAGCATTTT
>.|TRBV15|.|TRBJ1-1
CATSRRRLLIEENTEAFF
TGTGCCACCAGCAGACGCCGCCTTTTAATTGAGGAGAACACTGAAGCTTTCTTT
>many|TRBV28|.|TRBJ1-4
CASSPTRPWKLFF
TGTGCCAGCAGTCCGACCCGACCATGGAAACTGTTTTTT
>many|TRBV27|.|TRBJ1-4
CASSFLLGDEKLFF
TGTGCCAGCAGTTTTTTGCTGGGGGATGAAAAACTGTTTTTT
>many|TRBV7-9|TRBD1|TRBJ1-1
CASSLGTGGRSFF
TGTGCCAGCAGCTTAGGGACAGGGGGCCGATCTTTCTTT
>many|TRBV10-3|TRBD1|TRBJ1-1
CAIKGGQMNTEAFF
TGTGCCATCAAAGGGGGCCAGATGAACACTGAAGCTTTCTTT
>few|TRBV5-1|TRBD1|TRBJ1-3
CASRRGGTGDRGNTIYF
TGCGCCAGCAGGAGGGGGGGAACAGGGGACCGTGGAAACACCATATATTTT
>few|TRBV3-1|.|TRBJ2-7
CASSLQDYEQYF
TGTGCCAGCAGCCTGCAGGATTACGAGCAGTACTTC
>many|TRBV7-2|.|TRBJ2-3
CASSLPDTQYF
TGTGCCAGCAGCCTCCCAGATACGCAGTATTTT
>.|TRBV6-5|.|TRBJ2-6
CASSYSSGYGANVLTF
TGTGCCAGCAGTTACTCGAGCGGATATGGGGCCAACGTCCTGACTTTC
>many|TRBV20-1|TRBD2|TRBJ2-5
CSASGTSGGQETQYF
TGCAGTGCTAGTGGGACTAGCGGGGGTCAAGAGACCCAGTACTTC
>many|TRBV30|.|TRBJ1-1
CAWSQLMNTEAFF
TGTGCCTGGAGTCAGCTAATGAACACTGAAGCTTTCTTT
>many|TRBV12-3/TRBV12-4|.|TRBJ1-5
CASSLAPGGNQPQHF
TGTGCCAGCAGTTTAGCCCCCGGTGGCAATCAGCCCCAGCATTTT
>.|TRBV6-1|TRBD1|TRBJ1-2
CASRRRQGDGYTF
TGTGCCAGCCGAAGGCGACAGGGGGATGGCTACACCTTC
>.|TRBV6-9|TRBD2|TRBJ2-6
CASTRRGTGANVLTF
TGTGCCTCGACTAGGCGGGGGACTGGGGCCAACGTCCTGACTTTC
>.|TRBV4-1|.|TRBJ1-3
CASSQGTVRGNTIYF
TGCGCCAGCAGCCAAGGGACAGTCCGTGGAAACACCATATATTTT
>many|TRBV7-9|.|TRBJ1-1
CASSLALVPEAFF
TGTGCCAGCAGCTTAGCGCTAGTCCCTGAAGCTTTCTTT
>many|TRBV2|.|TRBJ2-4
CASSEEGWGGQGAKNIQYF
TGTGCCAGCAGTGAAGAGGGGTGGGGGGGCCAGGGAGCCAAAAACATTCAGTACTTC
>many|TRBV11-2|.|TRBJ1-1
CASSLIPESEAFF
TGTGCCAGCAGCTTAATCCCGGAAAGTGAAGCTTTCTTT
>many|TRBV28|.|TRBJ1-5
CASSLRGAFQPQHF
TGTGCCAGCAGTTTGAGGGGCGCGTTTCAGCCCCAGCATTTT
>many|TRBV20-1|.|TRBJ2-7
CSAAGTPSYEQYF
TGCAGTGCAGCCGGGACACCCTCCTACGAGCAGTACTTC
>many|TRBV5-8|.|TRBJ1-1
CASQKTGDNTEAFF
TGTGCCAGCCAGAAGACAGGCGACAACACTGAAGCTTTCTTT
>many|TRBV6-1|TRBD2|TRBJ2-5
CASTPLLTSGYQETQYF
TGTGCCAGCACCCCCCTACTGACTAGCGGGTATCAAGAGACCCAGTACTTC
>.|TRBV19|TRBD1|TRBJ1-5
CASNDRGSHQPQHF
TGTGCCAGTAATGACAGGGGGTCCCATCAGCCCCAGCATTTT
>.|TRBV7-2|.|TRBJ1-5
CASSLAPAGVQPQHF
TGTGCCAGCAGCTTAGCGCCGGCAGGGGTTCAGCCCCAGCATTTT
>.|TRBV15|.|TRBJ1-2
CAASRRVHYGYTF
TGTGCCGCCAGCCGACGGGTGCACTATGGCTACACCTTC
>many|TRBV28|.|TRBJ2-2
CASSFRTTIGELFF
TGTGCCAGCAGTTTTCGAACGACAATCGGGGAGCTGTTTTTT
>many|TRBV5-1|.|TRBJ1-1
CASSLDGGLREAFF
TGCGCCAGCAGCTTGGATGGGGGCCTACGAGAAGCTTTCTTT
>few|TRBV3-1|TRBD2|TRBJ2-1
CASSQETSGWGEQFF
TGTGCCAGCAGCCAAGAGACTAGCGGGTGGGGTGAGCAGTTCTTC
>many|TRBV30|.|TRBJ1-2
CAWSKGSDGYTF
TGTGCCTGGAGTAAGGGGTCAGATGGCTACACCTTC
>.|TRBV7-9|.|TRBJ1-3
CASSLVWGERGNTIYF
TGTGCCAGCAGCTTAGTCTGGGGGGAGCGCGGAAACACCATATATTTT
>many|TRBV3-1|.|TRBJ2-2
CASSLTTGTPNTGELFF
TGTGCCAGCAGCCTAACAACCGGGACACCGAACACCGGGGAGCTGTTTTTT
>few|TRBV3-1|.|TRBJ2-5
CASSQVRVNQETQYF
TGTGCCAGCAGCCAAGTCAGGGTTAATCAAGAGACCCAGTACTTC
>few|TRBV4-3|.|TRBJ2-5
CASSQGVAGYQETQYF
TGCGCCAGCAGCCAAGGAGTAGCAGGGTACCAAGAGACCCAGTACTTC
>.|TRBV3-1|.|TRBJ2-4
CASSRQDAVLTKNIQYF
TGTGCCAGCAGCCGACAAGACGCAGTGCTAACCAAAAACATTCAGTACTTC
>.|TRBV5-6|TRBD2|TRBJ2-5
CASSFGLAGFGETQYF
TGTGCCAGCAGCTTTGGACTAGCGGGGTTCGGAGAGACCCAGTACTTC
>.|TRBV29-1|.|TRBJ2-7
CSTSGGASYEQYF
TGCAGTACCTCCGGGGGAGCCTCCTACGAGCAGTACTTC